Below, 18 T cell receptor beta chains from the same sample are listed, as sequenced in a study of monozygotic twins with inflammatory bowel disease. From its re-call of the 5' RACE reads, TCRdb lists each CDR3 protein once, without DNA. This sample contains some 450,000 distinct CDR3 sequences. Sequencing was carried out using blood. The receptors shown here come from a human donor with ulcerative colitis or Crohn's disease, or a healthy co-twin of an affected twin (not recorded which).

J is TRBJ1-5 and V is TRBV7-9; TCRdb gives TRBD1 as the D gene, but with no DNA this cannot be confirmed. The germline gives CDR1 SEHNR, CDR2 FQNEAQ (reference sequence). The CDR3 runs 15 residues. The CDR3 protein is CASSNGQGGNQPQHF.

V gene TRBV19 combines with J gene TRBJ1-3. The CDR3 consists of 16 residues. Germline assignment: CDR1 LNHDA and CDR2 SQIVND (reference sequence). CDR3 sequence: CASSRTSLYSGNTIYF.

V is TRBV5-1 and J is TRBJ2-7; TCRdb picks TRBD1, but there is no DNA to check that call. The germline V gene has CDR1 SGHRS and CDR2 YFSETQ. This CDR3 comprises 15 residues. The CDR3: CASSSEPDRRYEQYF.

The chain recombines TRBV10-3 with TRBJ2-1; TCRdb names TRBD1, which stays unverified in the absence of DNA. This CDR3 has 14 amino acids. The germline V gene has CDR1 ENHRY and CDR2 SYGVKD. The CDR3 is CAIRGQGSYNEQFF.

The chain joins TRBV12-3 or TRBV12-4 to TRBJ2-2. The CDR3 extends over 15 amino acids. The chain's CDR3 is CASSPTPPNTGELFF.

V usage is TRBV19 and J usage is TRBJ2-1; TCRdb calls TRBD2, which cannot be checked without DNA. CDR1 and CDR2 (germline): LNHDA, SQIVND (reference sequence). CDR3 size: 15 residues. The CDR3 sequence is CASSLGLAVFDEQFF.

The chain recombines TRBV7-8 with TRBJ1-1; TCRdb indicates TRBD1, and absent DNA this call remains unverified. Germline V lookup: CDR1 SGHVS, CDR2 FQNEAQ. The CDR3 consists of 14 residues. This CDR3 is CASSPGTGGREAFF.

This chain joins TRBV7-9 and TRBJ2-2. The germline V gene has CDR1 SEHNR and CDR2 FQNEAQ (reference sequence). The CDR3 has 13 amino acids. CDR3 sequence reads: CASVLRGSGELFF.

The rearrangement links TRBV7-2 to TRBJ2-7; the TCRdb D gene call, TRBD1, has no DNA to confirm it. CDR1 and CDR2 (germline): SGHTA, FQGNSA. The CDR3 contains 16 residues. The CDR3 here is CASSLGGGASPYEQYF.

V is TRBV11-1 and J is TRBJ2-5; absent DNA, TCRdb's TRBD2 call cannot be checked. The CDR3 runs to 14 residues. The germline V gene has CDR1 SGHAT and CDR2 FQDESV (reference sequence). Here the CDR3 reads CASSKGGSQETQYF.

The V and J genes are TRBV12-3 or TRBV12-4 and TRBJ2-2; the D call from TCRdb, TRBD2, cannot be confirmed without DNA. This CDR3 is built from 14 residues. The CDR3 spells CASSLSGPARELFF.

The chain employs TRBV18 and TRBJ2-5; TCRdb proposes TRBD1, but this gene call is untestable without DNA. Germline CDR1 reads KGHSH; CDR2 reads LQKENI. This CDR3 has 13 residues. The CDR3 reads CASSPPPGETQYF.

CDR3: CASTLVARVQETQYF. J is TRBJ2-5 and V is TRBV7-2; TCRdb outputs TRBD1, but without DNA this stays unchecked. The V gene's germline CDR1 is SGHTA and CDR2 FQGNSA. The CDR3 is 15 residues long.

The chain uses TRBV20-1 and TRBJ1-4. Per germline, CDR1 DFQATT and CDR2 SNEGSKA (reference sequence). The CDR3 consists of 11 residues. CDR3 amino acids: CSAVIGEKLFF.

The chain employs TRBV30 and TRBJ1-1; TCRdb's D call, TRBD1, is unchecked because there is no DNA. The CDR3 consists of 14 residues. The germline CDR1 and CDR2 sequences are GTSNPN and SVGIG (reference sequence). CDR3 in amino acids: CAWRTQGWNTEAFF.

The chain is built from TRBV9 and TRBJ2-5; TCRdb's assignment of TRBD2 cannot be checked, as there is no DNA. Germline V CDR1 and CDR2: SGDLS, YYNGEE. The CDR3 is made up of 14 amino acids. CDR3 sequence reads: CASSVDTGGLTQYF.

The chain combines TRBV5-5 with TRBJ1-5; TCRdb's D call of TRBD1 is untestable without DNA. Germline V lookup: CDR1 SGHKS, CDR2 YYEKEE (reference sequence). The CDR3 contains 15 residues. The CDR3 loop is CASSLFPGSNQPQHF.

The chain's CDR3 is CASSVWDTLLVNTEAFF. The J gene is TRBJ1-1, the V gene TRBV18; without DNA, the TCRdb call of TRBD1 cannot be checked. This CDR3 is 17 amino acids long. CDR1 and CDR2 from the germline V gene are KGHSH and LQKENI. Combining the CDR3 with reference TRBV18 and TRBJ1-1 gives the whole variable domain NAGVMQNPRHLVRRRGQEARLRCSPMKGHSHVYWYRQLPEEGLKFMVYLQKENIIDESGMPKERFSAEFPKEGPSILRIQQVVRGDSAAYFCASSVWDTLLVNTEAFFGQGTRLTVV.